A single sample gave rise to the 21 T cell receptor beta chains below, sequenced in a study of CD8 T cells in ankylosing spondylitis. TCRdb passed the 5' RACE reads through MiXCR, listing each CDR3 protein once. The sample yields about 360,000 distinct CDR3 sequences, more than 20% seen once. Specimen: blood, either unsorted or a sorted T cell fraction (not recorded which). These receptors came from a male donor with ankylosing spondylitis or in good health (not recorded which).

This clonotype was counted only a few times. This chain links TRBV10-3 with TRBJ2-1, with D tentatively TRBD1 or TRBD2 (5 bases each). This CDR3 has 15 residues. V was cut by 4 bases and J by 2 bases, with 12 bases left in between. Germline V gives CDR1 ENHRY, CDR2 SYGVKD. The DNA for the CDR3 is TGTGCCATCAGTGTTGGGCAGGGAGCCTACAATGAGCAGTTCTTC. As protein: CAISVGQGAYNEQFF.

This clonotype was found a few times. The chain links TRBV15 to TRBJ2-3; a possible D gene is TRBD2 (7 bases). Per the germline V gene, CDR1 is LNHNV and CDR2 is YYDKDF (reference sequence). V lost 5 bases to trimming and J lost 4 bases, with 19 bases between them. This CDR3 is built from 16 residues. The CDR3 DNA reads TGTGCCACCAGCGACTCCTTATTGGGGGGGCCAGATACGCAGTATTTT. It translates to CATSDSLLGGPDTQYF.

J is TRBJ2-1 and V is TRBV4-1, with a tentative D call TRBD1 (5 bases). Germline CDR1 and CDR2: MGHRA and YSYEKL. The CDR3 runs to 17 residues. Trimming cost V 1 base and J 0 bases, with 13 bases left between them. The CDR3 spells CASSQVQTVTSYNEQFF. CDR3 nucleotide sequence: TGCGCCAGCAGCCAAGTCCAGACAGTCACCTCCTACAATGAGCAGTTCTTC.

The rearrangement links TRBV5-1 to TRBJ2-7; D is uncertain. The CDR3 loop spans 16 amino acids. V lost 4 bases, J lost 2 bases, and 19 bases lay in between. Germline CDR1 SGHRS, CDR2 YFSETQ. The CDR3 reads CASSPATLGRPYEQYF. The CDR3 coding sequence is TGCGCCAGCAGCCCTGCAACACTTGGCCGCCCCTACGAGCAGTACTTC.

V gene TRBV28 combines with J gene TRBJ2-5; maybe TRBD1 (6 bases). The CDR3 has 15 residues. The V gene lost 4 bases and the J gene lost 2 bases, with 14 bases spanning the gap. Germline CDR1 reads MDHEN; CDR2 reads SYDVKM. The CDR3 sequence: CASSSRRGGQETQYF. In DNA form, the CDR3 reads TGTGCCAGCAGTTCTCGCCGAGGGGGTCAAGAGACCCAGTACTTC.

This clonotype has just a few counts. J is TRBJ2-3 and V is TRBV2, with 8 bases identical to TRBD2. The ends lost 7 bases at V and 0 bases at J; junction bases unmatched: 12. This CDR3 comprises 17 residues. Germline V gene lookup returns CDR1 SNHLY and CDR2 FYNNEI. The CDR3 nucleotides are TGTGCCAGCAAAAAGCGGGGGCCATATAGTAGCACAGATACGCAGTATTTT. It encodes CASKKRGPYSSTDTQYF.

This clonotype counts as medium-sized (0.01 to 0.1%). The chain couples TRBV6-4 to TRBJ2-3, with 7 bases fitting TRBD1. The CDR3 is made up of 14 amino acids. V was pared by 2 bases and J by 1 base, with 0 bases of the junction left unmatched. The V gene's germline CDR1 is MRHNA and CDR2 SNTAGT. CDR3 in amino acids: CASSDGTGTDTQYF. The CDR3, as DNA: TGTGCCAGCAGTGACGGGACAGGCACAGATACGCAGTATTTT.

This clonotype came up many times. CDR3 protein: CASSFGNTGELFF. CDR3 nucleotide sequence: TGTGCCAGCAGTTTCGGGAACACCGGGGAGCTGTTTTTT. The V and J genes are TRBV12-3 or TRBV12-4 and TRBJ2-2; D is ambiguous. Trimming took off 3 bases at V and 1 base at J, with 3 bases between the two ends. The CDR3 loop spans 13 amino acids.

The chain carries TRBV30 and TRBJ2-1, with 7 bases fitting TRBD2. With 5 bases clipped from V and 0 bases from J, the junction kept 4 bases outside the gene matches. This CDR3 has 14 residues. The V gene's germline CDR1 is GTSNPN and CDR2 SVGIG (reference sequence). The CDR3 bases are TGTGCCTGGGGGCGCGGGGGCTCCTACAATGAGCAGTTCTTC. Protein sequence: CAWGRGGSYNEQFF.

There are a few counts of this clonotype. V and J are TRBV11-2 and TRBJ1-1, with no clear D. CDR1 is SGHAT and CDR2 is FQNNGV in the germline V gene. Trimming took 3 bases from V and 4 from J, leaving 9 bases between them. CDR3 length: 13 amino acids. CDR3 residues: CASSLMDSTEAFF. CDR3 DNA sequence: TGTGCCAGCAGCTTGATGGACTCCACTGAAGCTTTCTTT.

The gene calls are TRBV11-2 and TRBJ2-7; D is unclear. Germline-derived CDR1 and CDR2 are SGHAT and FQNNGV. This CDR3 has 14 amino acids. The V end lost 0 bases, the J end lost 4 bases, and 10 bases lay between the germline ends. The CDR3 bases are TGTGCCAGCAGCTTAGATTTCGGAGTGTACGAGCAGTACTTC. Translating it yields CASSLDFGVYEQYF.

The CDR3 DNA sequence: TGTGCCACCAGTGATCCTCCCGGACAGGGGAACACCGGGGAGCTGTTTTTT. This translates into CATSDPPGQGNTGELFF. V is TRBV24-1 and J is TRBJ2-2, with 8 positions matching TRBD1. The CDR3 is made up of 17 amino acids. V shed 3 bases and J 1 base; nucleotides not matched to a gene: 6. Germline V gene data show CDR1 as KGHDR and CDR2 as SFDVKD.

This clonotype came up once. This rearrangement joins TRBV7-9 to TRBJ2-7, with D perhaps matching TRBD1 (6 bases). Between the trimmed V and J ends, which lost 3 bases and 5 bases, there was a span of 8 bases. Germline CDR1 and CDR2: SEHNR and FQNEAQ (reference sequence). The length of the CDR3 is 12 residues. The chain's CDR3 is CASSFGQNEQYF. The CDR3 nucleotides read TGTGCCAGCAGCTTCGGACAGAACGAGCAGTACTTC.

The chain has TRBV5-4 and TRBJ2-7; 10 bases are a match to TRBD1. The CDR3 has 16 amino acids. The germline V gene encodes CDR1 SGHNT and CDR2 YYREEE (reference sequence). Unmatched junction bases numbered 10, after V lost 4 bases and J lost 3 bases. This CDR3 is CASSREGTGDNYEQYF. The CDR3 nucleotides are TGTGCCAGCAGCCGCGAGGGGACAGGGGACAACTACGAGCAGTACTTC.

The chain links TRBV11-2 to TRBJ2-5; 8 bases agree with TRBD1. This CDR3 has 17 residues. Trimming at V came to 6 bases and at J to 2 bases, leaving 14 bases not matched to a gene. Germline V lookup: CDR1 SGHAT, CDR2 FQNNGV. The CDR3 bases are TGTGCCAGCAGTAATATCGACAGGGGAAGTGGGCAAGAGACCCAGTACTTC. Amino acids: CASSNIDRGSGQETQYF.

This clonotype was seen at least ten times. CDR3 nucleotides: TGTGCCAGCAGTTCGGGACAGGGGTACCACGAGCAGTACTTC. Its protein product is CASSSGQGYHEQYF. The gene calls are TRBV12-3 or TRBV12-4 and TRBJ2-7; 10 nucleotides align to TRBD1. This CDR3 is built from 14 residues. V gave up 4 bases and J gave up 5 bases; unmatched junction bases: 5.

This clonotype showed up just a few times. The gene calls are TRBV24-1 and TRBJ2-5; 7 bases map to TRBD2. The V gene's germline CDR1 is KGHDR and CDR2 SFDVKD. The junction had 6 bases not matched to a gene; V was cut back by 4 bases and J by 2 bases. CDR3 length: 15 residues. Here the CDR3 DNA reads TGTGCCACCAGTGACCGACTAGCCCTTCAAGAGACCCAGTACTTC. The encoded protein is CATSDRLALQETQYF.

As concerns this clonotype: The junction differs from germline at one of its ends, possibly a read error. This chain joins TRBV6-1 and TRBJ2-7; 13 bases are a match to TRBD2. Germline V gene data show CDR1 as MNHNS and CDR2 as SASEGT. This CDR3 comprises 15 residues. The CDR3 coding sequence is TGTGCCAGCAGAGAAGGGACTAGCGGGGATTACGAGCAGTACTTC. It encodes CASREGTSGDYEQYF.

This chain uses TRBV11-2 with TRBJ2-1; 12 nucleotides align to TRBD2. V trimming: 2 bases; J trimming: 4 bases; junction bases outside the gene matches: 3. Germline CDR1 and CDR2: SGHAT and FQNNGV. This CDR3 comprises 16 residues. CDR3 sequence (DNA): TGTGCCAGCAGCTTAATACTAGCGGGGGGTTACAATGAGCAGTTCTTC. This gives the protein CASSLILAGGYNEQFF.

This clonotype has just a few counts. The chain has TRBV5-1 and TRBJ2-7; D might be TRBD1 (7 bases). CDR3 length: 16 residues. Germline CDR1 is SGHRS and CDR2 is YFSETQ. The ends were cut back, 4 bases at V and 3 bases at J, with 20 bases in the middle. DNA for the CDR3: TGCGCCAGCAGCGTGGAGGGGGCCCTCTCCTACTACGAGCAGTACTTC. This translates into CASSVEGALSYYEQYF.

The chain has TRBV5-6 and TRBJ2-4; D may be TRBD1 or TRBD2 (5 bases each). Germline V lookup: CDR1 SGHDT, CDR2 YYEEEE. The germline V and J ends were trimmed by 2 bases and 6 bases, with 9 bases remaining between them. CDR3 length: 13 residues. CDR3 sequence reads: CASSFGALNIQYF. DNA for the CDR3: TGTGCCAGCAGCTTCGGGGCCCTAAACATTCAGTACTTC.